These 3 T cell receptor beta chains came from one sample sequenced in a study of neurological immune-mediated disorders. One entry per CDR3 protein results from TCRdb running MiXCR on the 5' RACE reads. The profile covers 50,000 to 70,000 distinct CDR3 sequences, with about 13% appearing a single time and around 10% taken by the ten largest. Sequenced input: PBMCs. These receptors were collected from a woman in her fifties or sixties with HTLV-1-associated myelopathy (HAM/TSP).

This clonotype was recorded many times. The rearrangement links TRBV28 to TRBJ2-7, with 7 bases that match TRBD1. Trimming cost V 6 bases and J 7 bases; bases outside gene matches: 12. CDR3 length equals 14 residues. Germline values: CDR1 MDHEN, CDR2 SYDVKM. CDR3 loop: CASRLQGLPGEQYF. In nucleotides, the CDR3 is TGTGCCAGCAGACTACAGGGGCTCCCGGGGGAGCAGTACTTC.

This clonotype was counted at least ten times. The V call is TRBV4-1, the J call TRBJ1-5; D call uncertain. The CDR3 runs 15 residues. Germline assignment: CDR1 MGHRA and CDR2 YSYEKL. The V and J ends lost 0 bases and 6 bases respectively, with 12 bases between them. The CDR3 loop is CASSQEEVGPQPQHF. In DNA, the CDR3 is TGCGCCAGCAGCCAAGAAGAGGTGGGTCCTCAGCCCCAGCATTTT.

This clonotype was observed at least ten times. The chain is built from TRBV6-2 or TRBV6-3 and TRBJ2-1; 14 nucleotides agree with TRBD2. This CDR3 region has 19 residues. After removal of 4 bases from V and 0 bases from J, the junction contained 8 bases not matched to a gene. Per the germline V gene, CDR1 is MNHEY and CDR2 is SVGEGT. The CDR3 bases are TGTGCCAGCAGTTTCTCGACTAGCGGGAGGGCCATCTCCTACAATGAGCAGTTCTTC. Amino acids: CASSFSTSGRAISYNEQFF.